This T cell receptor (beta chain) is drawn from a study of cytomegalovirus exposure and HLA in healthy donors. Study in general: The early release's HLA-typed donors yielded tens of millions of unique TCRs.

To note about this clone: What it binds is unknown.

PCR involved 60 Vbeta and 13 Jbeta primers. Data came from immunoSEQ multiplex PCR; TCRdb stores just in-frame clones and leaves some out. This table has roughly 190,000 clones, 77% appearing once. Study outcomes and limitations: Later examination showed HLA-associated TCR beta chains had greater clonal expansion than equally common others. Presence/absence results assume similar sequencing depth per donor, which may not hold. A missense variant in DCLRE1C was later tied to TCR beta V- and J-gene trimming.

V dropped 0 bases and J dropped 5; count of bases not matched to a gene: 7. This CDR3 spans 16 amino acids. Germline lookup yields CDR1 SGDLS and CDR2 YYNGEE. Sequencing was done on a sample of PBMCs. This sequence joins TRBV9 and TRBJ2-2; TRBD1 agrees at 7 bases. The clonotype was recovered from a female donor in good health and CMV-seronegative. The CDR3 DNA reads as TGTGCCAGCAGCGTAGTCAAGGGGGCCAATACCGGGGAGCTGTTTTTT. It codes for CASSVVKGANTGELFF.